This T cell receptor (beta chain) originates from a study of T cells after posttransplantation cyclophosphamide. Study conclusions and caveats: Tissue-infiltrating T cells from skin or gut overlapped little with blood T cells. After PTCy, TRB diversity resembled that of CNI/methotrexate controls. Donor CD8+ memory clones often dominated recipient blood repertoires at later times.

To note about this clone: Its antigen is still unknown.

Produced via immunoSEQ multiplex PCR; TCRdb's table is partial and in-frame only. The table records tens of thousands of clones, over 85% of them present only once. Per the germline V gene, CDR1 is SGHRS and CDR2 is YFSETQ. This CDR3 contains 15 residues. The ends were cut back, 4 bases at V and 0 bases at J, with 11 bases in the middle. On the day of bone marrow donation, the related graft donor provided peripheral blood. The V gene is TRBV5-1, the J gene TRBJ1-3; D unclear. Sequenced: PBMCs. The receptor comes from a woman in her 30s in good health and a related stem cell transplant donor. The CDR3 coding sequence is TGCGCCAGCAGCCCCTTAATAGGCTCTGGAAACACCATATATTTT. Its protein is CASSPLIGSGNTIYF.